Listed below are T cell receptor beta chains from one sample, sequenced in a study of T cell changes during pregnancy in multiple sclerosis. Assay: immunoSEQ multiplex PCR; the TCRdb copy retains only in-frame clones and omits some. Of approximately 29,000 clones in the sample, about 90% were seen once. The sequenced sample was CD8+ T cells from peripheral blood mononuclear cells, obtained before pregnancy. The receptors here all came from a female donor with multiple sclerosis, enrolled in a pregnancy study. Both conserved end residues are part of each CDR3. The D gene is left open where the match is weak. Size is stated for part of the rows, as once, few or many counts, or as a class when the clone is expanded.

j_call	v_call	d_call	clone_size	cdr3_aa	cdr3_nt
TRBJ1-2	TRBV25-1	-	-	CASSTASNYGYTF	TGTGCCAGCAGCACAGCCTCTAACTATGGCTACACCTTC
TRBJ2-7	TRBV28	TRBD2	-	CASRPLAGGPGNEQYF	TGTGCCAGCAGACCTCTAGCGGGAGGGCCGGGGAACGAGCAGTACTTC
TRBJ1-3	TRBV9	-	-	CASRSLSGNTIYF	TGTGCCAGCAGATCCCTCTCTGGAAACACCATATATTTT
TRBJ2-5	TRBV7-8	-	-	CASSALLEWETQYF	TGTGCCAGCAGCGCCCTACTAGAATGGGAGACCCAGTACTTC
TRBJ1-5	TRBV19	-	-	CASSIDAGNNQPQHF	TGTGCCAGTAGTATAGATGCAGGTAACAATCAGCCCCAGCATTTT
TRBJ2-2	TRBV27	TRBD1	-	CASSLWWTGVFTGELFF	TGTGCCAGCAGTTTATGGTGGACAGGGGTTTTCACCGGGGAGCTGTTTTTT
TRBJ2-7	TRBV29-1	TRBD1	-	CSVIQGAFYEQYF	TGCAGCGTTATACAGGGGGCGTTCTACGAGCAGTACTTC
TRBJ1-1	TRBV9	-	-	CASSVSGPSIEAFF	TGTGCCAGCAGCGTAAGTGGGCCTTCCATCGAAGCTTTCTTT
TRBJ2-1	TRBV27	-	-	CASSSWEDQGSLKGQFF	TGTGCCAGCAGCTCCTGGGAGGACCAGGGTAGCCTAAAAGGGCAGTTCTTC
TRBJ2-7	TRBV27	TRBD2	once	CASSWSSGYEQYF	TGTGCCAGCTCGTGGTCTAGCGGGTACGAGCAGTACTTC
TRBJ2-7	TRBV7-9	-	once	CASSLHGNSYEQYF	TGTGCCAGCAGCTTACACGGGAACTCCTACGAGCAGTACTTC
TRBJ2-7	TRBV15	-	few	CATSRELTYEQYF	TGTGCCACCAGCAGAGAACTTACCTACGAGCAGTACTTC
TRBJ2-1	TRBV23-1	-	-	CASHSGGKRSEQFF	TGCGCCAGCCACTCAGGCGGGAAGAGGAGTGAGCAGTTCTTC
TRBJ2-3	TRBV7-2	TRBD2	-	CASSLVIGLDPEGTDTQYF	TGTGCCAGCAGCTTAGTCATAGGACTAGACCCAGAGGGCACAGATACGCAGTATTTT
TRBJ2-3	TRBV27	-	-	CASSLSVQGSDTQYF	TGTGCCAGCAGTTTATCGGTGCAGGGCTCAGATACGCAGTATTTT
TRBJ2-1	TRBV19	TRBD1	-	CASSHSPTDRVNLDEQFF	TGTGCCAGTTCCCACTCCCCAACTGACAGGGTTAATTTGGATGAGCAGTTCTTC